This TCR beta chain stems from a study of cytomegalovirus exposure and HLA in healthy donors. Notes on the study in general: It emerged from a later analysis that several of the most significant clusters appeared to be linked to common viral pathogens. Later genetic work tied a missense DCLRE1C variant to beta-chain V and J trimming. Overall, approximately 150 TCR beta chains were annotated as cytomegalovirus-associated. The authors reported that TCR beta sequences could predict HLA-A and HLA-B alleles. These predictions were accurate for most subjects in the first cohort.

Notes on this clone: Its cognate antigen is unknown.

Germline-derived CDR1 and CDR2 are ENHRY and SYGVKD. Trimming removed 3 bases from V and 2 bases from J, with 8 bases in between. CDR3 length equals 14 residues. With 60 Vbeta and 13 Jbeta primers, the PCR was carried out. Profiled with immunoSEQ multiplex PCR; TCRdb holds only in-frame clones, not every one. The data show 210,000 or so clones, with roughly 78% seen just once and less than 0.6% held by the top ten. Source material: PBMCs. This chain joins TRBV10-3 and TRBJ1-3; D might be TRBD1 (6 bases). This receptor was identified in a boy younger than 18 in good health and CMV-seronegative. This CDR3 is CAISETGTGNTIYF. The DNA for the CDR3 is TGTGCCATCAGTGAAACAGGGACTGGAAACACCATATATTTT.